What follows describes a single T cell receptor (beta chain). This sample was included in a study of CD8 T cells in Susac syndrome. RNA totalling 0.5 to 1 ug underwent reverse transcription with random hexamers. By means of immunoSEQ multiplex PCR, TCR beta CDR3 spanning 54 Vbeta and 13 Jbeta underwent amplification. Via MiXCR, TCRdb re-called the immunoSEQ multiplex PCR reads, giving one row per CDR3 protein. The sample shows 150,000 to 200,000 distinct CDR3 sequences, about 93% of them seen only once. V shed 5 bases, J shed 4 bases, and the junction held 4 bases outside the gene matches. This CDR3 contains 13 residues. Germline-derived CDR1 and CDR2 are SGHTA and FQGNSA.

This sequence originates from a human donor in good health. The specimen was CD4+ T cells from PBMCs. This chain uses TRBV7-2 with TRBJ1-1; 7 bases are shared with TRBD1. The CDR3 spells CASSTQGTTEAFF. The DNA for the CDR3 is TGTGCCAGCAGCACACAGGGGACCACTGAAGCTTTCTTT.